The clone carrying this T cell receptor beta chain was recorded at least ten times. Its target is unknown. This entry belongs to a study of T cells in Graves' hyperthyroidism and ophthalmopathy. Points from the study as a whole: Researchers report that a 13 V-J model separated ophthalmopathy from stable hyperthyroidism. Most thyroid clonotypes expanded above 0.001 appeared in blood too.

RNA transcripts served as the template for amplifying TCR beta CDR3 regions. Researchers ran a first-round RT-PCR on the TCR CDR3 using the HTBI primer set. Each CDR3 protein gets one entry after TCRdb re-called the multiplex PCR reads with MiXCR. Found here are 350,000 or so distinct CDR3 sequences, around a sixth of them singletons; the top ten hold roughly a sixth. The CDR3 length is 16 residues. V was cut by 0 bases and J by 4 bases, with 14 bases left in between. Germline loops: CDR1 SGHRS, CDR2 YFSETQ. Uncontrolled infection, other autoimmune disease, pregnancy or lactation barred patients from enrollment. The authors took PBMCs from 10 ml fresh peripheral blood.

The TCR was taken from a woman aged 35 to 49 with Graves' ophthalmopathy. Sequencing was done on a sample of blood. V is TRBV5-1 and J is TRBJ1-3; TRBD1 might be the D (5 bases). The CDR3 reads CASSLVGRVGGNTIYF. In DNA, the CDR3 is TGCGCCAGCAGCTTGGTGGGCAGGGTTGGAGGAAACACCATATATTTT.